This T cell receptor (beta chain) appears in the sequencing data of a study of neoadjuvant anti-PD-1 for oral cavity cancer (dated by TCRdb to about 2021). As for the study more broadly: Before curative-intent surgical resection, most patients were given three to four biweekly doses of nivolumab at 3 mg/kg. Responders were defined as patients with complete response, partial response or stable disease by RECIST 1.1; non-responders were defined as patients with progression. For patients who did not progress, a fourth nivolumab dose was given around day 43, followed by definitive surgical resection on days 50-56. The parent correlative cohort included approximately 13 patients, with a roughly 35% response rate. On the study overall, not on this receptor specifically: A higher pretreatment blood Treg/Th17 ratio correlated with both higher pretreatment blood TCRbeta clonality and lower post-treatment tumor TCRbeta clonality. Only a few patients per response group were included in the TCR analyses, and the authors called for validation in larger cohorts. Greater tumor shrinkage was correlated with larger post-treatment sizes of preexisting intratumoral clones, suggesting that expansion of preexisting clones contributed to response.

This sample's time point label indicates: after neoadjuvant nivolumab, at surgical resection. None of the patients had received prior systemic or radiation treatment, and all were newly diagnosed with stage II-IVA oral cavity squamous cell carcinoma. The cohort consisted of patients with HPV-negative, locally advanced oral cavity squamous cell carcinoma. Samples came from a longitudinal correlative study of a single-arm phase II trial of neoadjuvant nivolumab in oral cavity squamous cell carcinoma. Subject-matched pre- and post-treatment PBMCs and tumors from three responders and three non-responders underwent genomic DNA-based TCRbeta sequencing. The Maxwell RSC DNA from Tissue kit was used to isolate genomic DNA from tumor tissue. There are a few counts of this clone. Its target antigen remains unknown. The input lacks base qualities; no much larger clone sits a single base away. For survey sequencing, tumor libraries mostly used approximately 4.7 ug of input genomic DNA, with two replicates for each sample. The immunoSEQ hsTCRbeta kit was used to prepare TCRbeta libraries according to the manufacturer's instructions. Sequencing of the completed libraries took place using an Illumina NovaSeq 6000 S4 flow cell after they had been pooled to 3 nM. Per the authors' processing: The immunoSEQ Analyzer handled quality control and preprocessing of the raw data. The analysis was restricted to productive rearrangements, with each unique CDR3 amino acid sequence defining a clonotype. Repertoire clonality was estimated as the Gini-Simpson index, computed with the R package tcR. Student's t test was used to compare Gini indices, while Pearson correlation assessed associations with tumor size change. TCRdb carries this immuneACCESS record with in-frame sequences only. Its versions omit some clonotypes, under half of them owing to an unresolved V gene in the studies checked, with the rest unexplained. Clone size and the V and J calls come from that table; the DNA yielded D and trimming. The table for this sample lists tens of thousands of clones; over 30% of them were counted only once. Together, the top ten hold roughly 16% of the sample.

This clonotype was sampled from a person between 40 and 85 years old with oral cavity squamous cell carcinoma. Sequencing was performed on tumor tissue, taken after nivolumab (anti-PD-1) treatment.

Here is the DNA: TGTGCCAGCAGCCAAGCGGGGGCCCTGAACACTGAAGCTTTCTTT. Translation gives CASSQAGALNTEAFF. In this chain, TRBV14 is recombined with TRBJ1-1; the D gene is perhaps TRBD1, on 6 matching bases. The germline V gene sets CDR1 to SGHDN and CDR2 to FVKESK. Cut back by 1 base and 0 bases, the V and J ends lie 9 bases apart. The CDR3 runs 15 residues from the cysteine to the phenylalanine. Of all the DNA, just the CDR3 is kept, 45 bases in frame from base 1.